This T cell receptor beta chain was sequenced in a study of blood T cells in healthy people across ages. Study results and caveats: When set beside aged donors, long-lived donors presented more naive CD4+ cells and higher diversity. There was no known CMV status for donors, so expanded clonotype changes were possibly confounded. Researchers deemed the diversity estimates from one million T cells underestimates.

The ends were cut back, 7 bases at V and 5 bases at J, with 18 bases in the middle. Per the germline V gene, CDR1 is SGHRS and CDR2 is YFSETQ. The CDR3 is made up of 14 amino acids. The use of a sample-barcoded 5' primer and a J-beta primer mix characterized a second PCR of roughly 6 to 11 cycles. Sequencing recovered at least 2.5 million CDR3-containing paired-end reads from each sample. TCRdb recomputed calls from the 5' RACE reads with MiXCR, one row per CDR3 protein. The repertoire includes 1.5 million to 1.9 million distinct CDR3 sequences, approximately 43% of them detected once, and around 4% sits in the top ten. Note on this clonotype: Its cognate antigen is unknown.

Sequencing was done on a sample of blood. The V call is TRBV5-1, the J call TRBJ1-1; possible D gene TRBD1, 5 bases. The receptor comes from a woman between 18 and 29 years old in good health. The CDR3 DNA reads as TGCGCCAGCGGCCCAGGGAACCTTGGAACTGAAGCTTTCTTT. Translation gives CASGPGNLGTEAFF. The entire variable domain, with the rest obtained from reference TRBV5-1 and TRBJ1-1, is as follows: KAGVTQTPRYLIKTRGQQVTLSCSPISGHRSVSWYQQTPGQGLQFLFEYFSETQRNKGNFPGRFSGRQFSNSRSEMNVSTLELGDSALYLCASGPGNLGTEAFFGQGTRLTVV.